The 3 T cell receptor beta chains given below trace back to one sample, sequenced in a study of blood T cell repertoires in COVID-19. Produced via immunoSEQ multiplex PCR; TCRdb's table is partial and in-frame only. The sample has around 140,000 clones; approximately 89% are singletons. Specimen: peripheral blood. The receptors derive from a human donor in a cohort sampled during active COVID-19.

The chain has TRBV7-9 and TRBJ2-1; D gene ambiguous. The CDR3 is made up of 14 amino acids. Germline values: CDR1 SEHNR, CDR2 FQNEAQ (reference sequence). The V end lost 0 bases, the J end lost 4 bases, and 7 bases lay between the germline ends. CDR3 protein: CASSLATIYNEQFF. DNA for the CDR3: TGTGCCAGCAGCTTAGCAACTATTTACAATGAGCAGTTCTTC.

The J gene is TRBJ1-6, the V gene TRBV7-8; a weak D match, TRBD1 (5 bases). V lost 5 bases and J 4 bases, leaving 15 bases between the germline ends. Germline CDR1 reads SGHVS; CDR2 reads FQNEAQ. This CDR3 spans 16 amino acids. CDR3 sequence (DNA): TGTGCCAGCAGCCCCGTGGGGCTGTCTTATAATTCACCCCTCCACTTT. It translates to CASSPVGLSYNSPLHF.

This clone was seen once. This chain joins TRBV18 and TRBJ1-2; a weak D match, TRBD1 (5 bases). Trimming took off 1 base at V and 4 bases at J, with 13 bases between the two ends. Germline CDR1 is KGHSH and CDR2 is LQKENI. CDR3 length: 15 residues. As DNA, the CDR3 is TGTGCCAGCTCACCACTGACAGATCCTGGCTATGGCTACACCTTC. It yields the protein CASSPLTDPGYGYTF.